The present entry profiles one T cell receptor (beta chain) with its context. Antigen unknown. This CDR3 is 13 amino acids long. Germline values: CDR1 SQVTM, CDR2 ANQGSEA. The germline V and J ends were trimmed by 7 bases and 1 base, with 14 bases remaining between them. This specimen comes from a study of PD-1 blockade in classical Hodgkin lymphoma. Study-wide results and caveats: Complete responders matched newly diagnosed patients in baseline diversity.

Described time point: cycle 4 day 1 (C4D1), after five to seven weeks of nivolumab. All trial patients relapsed after autologous stem cell transplantation. Clones were sequenced by immunoSEQ multiplex PCR, and TCRdb holds only the in-frame ones, with some missing. The table includes about 39,000 clones, about three quarters detected once. The chain has TRBV29-1 and TRBJ2-7, with D maybe TRBD2 (7 bases). This receptor was taken from a human donor with classical Hodgkin lymphoma. The sample in question was peripheral blood mononuclear cells (PBMCs), obtained before the fourth cycle of nivolumab. The DNA for the CDR3 is TGCAGCGCGGGCGGGGGCGAGTCCTACGAGCAGTACTTC. It codes for CSAGGGESYEQYF.